These 20 T cell receptor beta chains were all obtained from the same sample, sequenced in a study of cytomegalovirus exposure and HLA in healthy donors. The PCR was carried out with 60 Vbeta primers and 13 Jbeta primers. Profiling relied on immunoSEQ multiplex PCR, and the TCRdb table lists in-frame clones only, not all of them. The repertoire includes roughly 200,000 clones, approximately 77% of them detected once, and about 3.5% sits in the top ten. The source material was PBMCs. These receptors originate from a man aged 35-49 years in good health and CMV-seropositive.

This chain links TRBV7-9 with TRBJ2-1; TRBD2 agrees at 14 bases. V gave up 5 bases and J gave up 6 bases; unmatched junction bases: 12. The CDR3 has 18 amino acids. Per germline, CDR1 SEHNR and CDR2 FQNEAQ (reference sequence). The CDR3 bases are TGTGCCAGCAGCCCCCCGACTAGCGGGGGGGTAAGCAGCAATGAGCAGTTCTTC. As protein: CASSPPTSGGVSSNEQFF.

This chain's CDR3 is CASSPLPDEQFF. The DNA for the CDR3 is TGTGCCAGCAGTCCCCTCCCGGATGAGCAGTTCTTC. The J gene is TRBJ2-1, the V gene TRBV28; D ambiguous. Germline assignment: CDR1 MDHEN and CDR2 SYDVKM. The CDR3 covers 12 residues. V dropped 5 bases and J dropped 8 bases, with 10 bases sitting between them.

Only a few counts were recorded for this clone. This rearrangement joins TRBV5-4 to TRBJ2-2; TRBD1 matches at 9 bases. Germline V gives CDR1 SGHNT, CDR2 YYREEE (reference sequence). The CDR3 covers 17 residues. J lost 2 bases, V lost 0 bases, and 5 bases had no gene match. The CDR3 reads CASSLGGQGFNTGELFF. For the CDR3, the DNA is TGTGCCAGCAGCTTGGGTGGACAGGGGTTCAACACCGGGGAGCTGTTTTTT.

This clone was observed a few times. The genes are TRBV6-1 and TRBJ2-5; a weak D match, TRBD2 (6 bases). Deletions cut 5 bases from V and 5 bases from J, with 15 bases between. Germline loops: CDR1 MNHNS, CDR2 SASEGT. This CDR3 is built from 14 residues. DNA for the CDR3: TGTGCCAGCAGTCGGTCGGGAGCTGGGGAGACCCAGTACTTC. Encoded protein: CASSRSGAGETQYF.

CDR3 DNA sequence: TGTGCCAGCAGCTGGGACAGGGAGGCTGGAAACACCATATATTTT. It specifies CASSWDREAGNTIYF. The gene calls are TRBV6-6 and TRBJ1-3, with 9 bases that match TRBD1. Looked up from germline, CDR1 is MNHNY and CDR2 is SVGAGI (reference sequence). This CDR3 spans 15 amino acids. V lost 6 bases and J lost 2; bases outside the gene matches: 5.

V gene TRBV15 combines with J gene TRBJ2-1, with 7 bases identical to TRBD1. In germline, CDR1 is LNHNV, CDR2 YYDKDF (reference sequence). This CDR3 contains 17 residues. V shed 6 bases and J 1 base; nucleotides not matched to a gene: 12. CDR3 protein: CATRGTALASSYNEQFF. The DNA of the CDR3 is TGTGCCACCAGGGGGACAGCCCTGGCCAGTTCCTACAATGAGCAGTTCTTC.

Of note for this clone: Likely a read error: the CDR3 ends without its conserved phenylalanine or tryptophan. The chain is built from TRBV28 and TRBJ2-2, with D uncertain. The CDR3 has 12 residues. Germline CDR1 reads MDHEN; CDR2 reads SYDVKM. Between the trimmed V and J ends, which lost 6 bases and 1 base, there was a span of 3 bases. The CDR3 sequence is CASRLNTGELFL. Here the CDR3 DNA reads TGTGCCAGCAGACTGAACACCGGGGAGCTGTTTCTT.

In its sample, this clone was seen a few times. V and J are TRBV5-6 and TRBJ2-2; D call uncertain. This CDR3 contains 15 residues. The germline V gene has CDR1 SGHDT and CDR2 YYEEEE. Trimming stripped 0 bases from V and 5 bases from J, with 11 bases between. The CDR3, as DNA: TGTGCCAGCAGCTTGGGGTTTCACATTACCGGGGAGCTGTTTTTT. This gives the protein CASSLGFHITGELFF.

In this sample, this clone turned up once. The J gene is TRBJ2-7, the V gene TRBV15; 8 nucleotides align to TRBD2. V dropped 1 base and J dropped 6; count of bases not matched to a gene: 5. The CDR3 extends over 14 amino acids. Germline CDR1 reads LNHNV; CDR2 reads YYDKDF (reference sequence). CDR3 coding DNA: TGTGCCACCAGCAGAGCGGGAGGGTGGGTCGAGCAGTACTTC. Translated, it gives CATSRAGGWVEQYF.

This chain uses TRBV19 with TRBJ1-2; perhaps TRBD1 as D (6 bases). Trimming left V 3 bases short and J 6 bases short, with 20 bases between. The CDR3 is made up of 16 amino acids. The germline V gene encodes CDR1 LNHDA and CDR2 SQIVND (reference sequence). CDR3 sequence reads: CASSMTLSRGADGYTF. The CDR3 DNA sequence: TGTGCCAGTAGTATGACGTTATCCAGGGGCGCGGATGGCTACACCTTC.

The CDR3 loop is CASSQTPGDNQPQHF. The CDR3 coding sequence is TGTGCCAGCAGCCAAACGCCAGGGGATAATCAGCCCCAGCATTTT. This sequence joins TRBV4-2 and TRBJ1-5; D possibly corresponds to TRBD1 (6 bases). Looked up from germline, CDR1 is LGHNA and CDR2 is YNFKEQ. The V and J ends lost 2 bases and 4 bases respectively, with 12 bases between them. The CDR3 is 15 amino acids.

This chain links TRBV5-4 with TRBJ2-5; a weak D match, TRBD2 (5 bases). The CDR3 spans 14 residues. The germline V gene encodes CDR1 SGHNT and CDR2 YYREEE (reference sequence). The V and J ends lost 6 bases and 4 bases respectively, with 16 bases between them. The CDR3 coding sequence is TGTGCCAGCACTTCCGGGGTAGGAGGAGAGACCCAGTACTTC. It translates to CASTSGVGGETQYF. Looking up the rest from reference TRBV5-4 and TRBJ2-5 gives the full variable domain: ETGVTQSPTHLIKTRGQQVTLRCSSQSGHNTVSWYQQALGQGPQFIFQYYREEENGRGNFPPRFSGLQFPNYSSELNVNALELDDSALYLCASTSGVGGETQYFGPGTRLLVL.

The rearrangement joins TRBV19 to TRBJ2-6, with TRBD2 as a possible D gene (6 bases). V was shortened by 7 bases and J by 0 bases, with 13 bases between the two germline ends. This CDR3 is built from 16 residues. The germline V gene encodes CDR1 LNHDA and CDR2 SQIVND (reference sequence). The CDR3 loop is CASTTPGSSGANVLTF. The CDR3 bases are TGTGCCAGTACCACCCCCGGGAGCTCTGGGGCCAACGTCCTGACTTTC.

This clone was picked up one time. This chain links TRBV9 with TRBJ2-2, with 8 bases matching TRBD2. The CDR3 is 13 amino acids. J gave up 8 bases and V 3 bases, and 3 bases lay outside the gene matches. The germline gives CDR1 SGDLS, CDR2 YYNGEE. Here the CDR3 DNA reads TGTGCCAGCAGCGGTCGACTAGCGGGGGAGCTGTTTTTT. Its translation: CASSGRLAGELFF.

The chain employs TRBV5-1 and TRBJ1-6, with D uncertain. V lost 6 bases to trimming and J lost 0 bases, with 10 bases between them. Germline CDR1 SGHRS, CDR2 YFSETQ. The CDR3 sequence is 15 residues long. The CDR3: CASKEGSSYNSPLHF. DNA of the CDR3: TGCGCCAGCAAAGAAGGGAGCTCCTATAATTCACCCCTCCACTTT. Drawing the rest from reference TRBV5-1 and TRBJ1-6, the complete variable domain is KAGVTQTPRYLIKTRGQQVTLSCSPISGHRSVSWYQQTPGQGLQFLFEYFSETQRNKGNFPGRFSGRQFSNSRSEMNVSTLELGDSALYLCASKEGSSYNSPLHFGNGTRLTVT.

The V and J genes are TRBV5-1 and TRBJ2-7; 8 nucleotides align to TRBD1. This CDR3 region has 14 residues. CDR1 SGHRS and CDR2 YFSETQ come from the germline V gene. V lost 1 base and J lost 6; bases outside the gene matches: 6. Written as DNA, the CDR3 is TGCGCCAGCAGCTTGCGGCAGGGGGCAGGCGAGCAGTACTTC. This translates into CASSLRQGAGEQYF.

V is TRBV28 and J is TRBJ2-7, with D tentatively TRBD2 (5 bases). Germline values: CDR1 MDHEN, CDR2 SYDVKM. V was trimmed by 6 bases and J by 3 bases, leaving 18 bases between them. The CDR3 covers 15 residues. The chain's CDR3 is CASSRVAGPFYEQYF. In DNA form, the CDR3 reads TGTGCCAGCAGCCGGGTGGCGGGTCCGTTCTACGAGCAGTACTTC.

The rearrangement joins TRBV5-1 to TRBJ2-5; TRBD1 is a possible D gene (5 bases). The germline gives CDR1 SGHRS, CDR2 YFSETQ. Deletions cut 4 bases from V and 6 bases from J, with 16 bases between. CDR3 size: 14 residues. The DNA of the CDR3 is TGCGCCAGCAGCACCCCAGGGTCGCAGCAGACCCAGTACTTC. Protein sequence: CASSTPGSQQTQYF.

In this sample, this clone turned up once. The J gene is TRBJ2-1, the V gene TRBV11-2; D is uncertain. CDR1 is SGHAT and CDR2 is FQNNGV in the germline V gene. CDR3 length: 12 amino acids. Trimming removed 1 base from V and 6 bases from J, with 4 bases in between. This chain's CDR3 is CASSLGANEQFF. The CDR3 DNA reads as TGTGCCAGCAGCTTAGGGGCCAATGAGCAGTTCTTC.

The chain joins TRBV4-1 to TRBJ1-4; D might be TRBD1 (6 bases). The length of the CDR3 is 15 residues. The germline gives CDR1 MGHRA, CDR2 YSYEKL. V dropped 4 bases and J dropped 6 bases, with 15 bases sitting between them. The CDR3 spells CASSRAQGLHEKLFF. The CDR3 DNA follows: TGCGCCAGCAGCCGAGCACAGGGTTTGCATGAAAAACTGTTTTTT.